The sample holds many counts of the clone carrying this TCR beta chain. The sample originates from a study of regulatory T cells in long-lasting Graves disease. Germline-derived CDR1 and CDR2 are MDHEN and SYDVKM. V was trimmed by 6 bases and J by 8 bases, leaving 17 bases between them. The CDR3 contains 13 residues. Arm-PCR of CDR3 regions with iRepertoire HTBI primers generated TCR beta libraries. TCRdb analysed the multiplex PCR reads with MiXCR anew, one entry per CDR3 protein. Altogether 350,000 to 450,000 distinct CDR3 sequences are present, roughly a sixth being singletons, with the ten largest covering 25% to 30%. Time point of the sample: newly diagnosed GD, antithyroid drugs for less than 3 months. Isolated PBMC RNA provided the starting material for the TCR library. These data were also reused for a study on T cells in Graves' hyperthyroidism and ophthalmopathy.

The chain employs TRBV28 and TRBJ2-7, with a possible D match to TRBD2 (6 bases). Sequencing used peripheral blood mononuclear cells (PBMCs), obtained at new diagnosis, from a patient treated with antithyroid drugs. This sequence was found in a man between 35 and 55 years old with Graves disease. CDR3 bases: TGTGCCAGCAGCTCGGGGCGGGGATTCAAGCAGTACTTC. This translates into CASSSGRGFKQYF.